Below are 23 T cell receptor beta chains sequenced from a single sample in a study of PD-1 blockade in classical Hodgkin lymphoma. Only in-frame clones appear in the TCRdb table, and some are missing; sequencing was by immunoSEQ multiplex PCR. Found here are 10,000 to 12,000 clones, approximately 81% of them singletons; the top ten hold about a third. The patients all showed relapse after autologous stem cell transplantation, while their brentuximab vedotin exposure varied. Sequences were derived from peripheral blood mononuclear cells (PBMCs), sampled at baseline. All receptors come from a human donor with classical Hodgkin lymphoma.

J is TRBJ2-2 and V is TRBV19, with D possibly being TRBD1 or TRBD2 (6 bases each). CDR1 is LNHDA and CDR2 is SQIVND in the germline V gene (reference sequence). The CDR3 covers 15 residues. Trimming cost V 6 bases and J 4 bases, with 15 bases left between them. The CDR3 loop is CASSAPQGGTGELFF. The CDR3 nucleotides are TGTGCCAGTAGCGCCCCACAGGGAGGCACCGGGGAGCTGTTTTTT.

The V call is TRBV19, the J call TRBJ1-1; D uncertain. Trimming pared 7 bases from V and 0 bases from J, leaving 15 bases between. Germline V lookup: CDR1 LNHDA, CDR2 SQIVND (reference sequence). The length of the CDR3 is 15 residues. The CDR3 coding sequence is TGTGCCAGTAACCCGATCGGGAGCATGAACACTGAAGCTTTCTTT. Translation: CASNPIGSMNTEAFF.

This clone was counted between two and nine times. This chain connects TRBV7-8 to TRBJ2-2, with D perhaps matching TRBD2 (6 bases). V was clipped by 5 bases and J by 7 bases, with 14 bases between them. The germline CDR1 and CDR2 sequences are SGHVS and FQNEAQ. The CDR3 runs 14 residues. CDR3 coding DNA: TGTGCCAGCAGCGCCGGGGGTCAATTCGGGGAGCTGTTTTTT. This codes for CASSAGGQFGELFF. The full variable domain, its missing parts supplied by reference TRBV7-8 and TRBJ2-2, is GAGVSQSPRYKVAKRGQDVALRCDPISGHVSLFWYQQALGQGPEFLTYFQNEAQLDKSGLPSDRFFAERPEGSVSTLKIQRTQQEDSAVYLCASSAGGQFGELFFGEGSRLTVL.

The rearrangement links TRBV11-2 to TRBJ1-1, with a tentative D call TRBD1 (6 bases). Germline V gene sequence: CDR1 SGHAT, CDR2 FQNNGV. CDR3 size: 14 residues. The germline V and J ends were trimmed by 6 bases and 4 bases, with 15 bases remaining between them. CDR3 protein: CASSWEGGGTEAFF. The CDR3 DNA sequence: TGTGCCAGCAGTTGGGAGGGGGGTGGCACTGAAGCTTTCTTT.

By proportion, this clone is medium-sized. The genes are TRBV28 and TRBJ1-5; a weak D match, TRBD1 (6 bases). The CDR3 runs to 14 residues. V lost 1 base and J lost 7, with 11 bases in between. Germline lookup yields CDR1 MDHEN and CDR2 SYDVKM. The chain's CDR3 is CASSLSGVRQPQHF. DNA for the CDR3: TGTGCCAGCAGTTTATCAGGGGTGAGACAGCCCCAGCATTTT.

This clone was counted only a few times. V usage is TRBV28 and J usage is TRBJ1-1; D possibly corresponds to TRBD1 (6 bases). CDR3 length: 16 amino acids. Germline V lookup: CDR1 MDHEN, CDR2 SYDVKM. V lost 7 bases and J lost 0, with 18 bases in between. For the CDR3, the DNA is TGTGCCAGCACCCCATGGTCCGGGGGCATGAACACTGAAGCTTTCTTT. This gives the protein CASTPWSGGMNTEAFF.

The V gene is TRBV7-2, the J gene TRBJ2-5, with TRBD2 identical over 12 bases. The junction had 11 bases not matched to a gene; V was cut back by 2 bases and J by 4 bases. In germline, CDR1 is SGHTA, CDR2 FQGNSA. The CDR3 is 18 amino acids. CDR3 protein: CASSLILAGGPLGETQYF. The CDR3 DNA follows: TGTGCCAGCAGCTTAATACTAGCGGGGGGTCCGTTAGGAGAGACCCAGTACTTC.

CDR3 nucleotides: TGTGCCACCCGGACAGGGAACACCGGGGAGCTGTTTTTT. It translates to CATRTGNTGELFF. V is TRBV28 and J is TRBJ2-2; 7 nucleotides agree with TRBD1. Looked up from germline, CDR1 is MDHEN and CDR2 is SYDVKM. Trimming took 10 bases from V and 1 from J; bases not matched to a gene: 3. The CDR3 has 13 amino acids.

The chain recombines TRBV19 with TRBJ2-5; no clear D. CDR1 and CDR2 (germline): LNHDA, SQIVND (reference sequence). The CDR3 is made up of 13 amino acids. V shed 3 bases and J shed 1 base, with 6 bases lying between them. The CDR3 sequence: CASSMKFQETQYF. The CDR3 DNA reads as TGTGCCAGTAGTATGAAATTCCAAGAGACCCAGTACTTC.

The V gene is TRBV2, the J gene TRBJ2-7; TRBD2 is a possible D gene (5 bases). Germline-derived CDR1 and CDR2 are SNHLY and FYNNEI. The CDR3 consists of 14 residues. Trimming shortened V by 3 bases and J by 3 bases, and 12 bases separated the two germline ends. The chain's CDR3 is CASSEGVGYYEQYF. The CDR3 nucleotides read TGTGCCAGCAGTGAGGGAGTAGGGTACTACGAGCAGTACTTC. Together with reference TRBV2 and TRBJ2-7, the CDR3 gives the full variable domain: EPEVTQTPSHQVTQMGQEVILRCVPISNHLYFYWYRQILGQKVEFLVSFYNNEISEKSEIFDDQFSVERPDGSNFTLKIRSTKLEDSAMYFCASSEGVGYYEQYFGPGTRLTVT.

This clone has only a few counts. V usage is TRBV6-6 and J usage is TRBJ2-7, with 7 bases aligning to TRBD1. The V and J ends lost 10 bases and 6 bases, in that order; junction bases with no gene match: 6. Germline V gene lookup returns CDR1 MNHNY and CDR2 SVGAGI (reference sequence). The CDR3 extends over 11 amino acids. The CDR3 coding sequence is TGTGCCACTGTGACAGGGCCCGAGCAGTACTTC. Protein: CATVTGPEQYF.

The chain links TRBV9 to TRBJ1-5; D remains ambiguous. The V end lost 2 bases, the J end lost 0 bases, and 9 bases lay between the germline ends. This CDR3 spans 15 amino acids. Germline V gene sequence: CDR1 SGDLS, CDR2 YYNGEE. CDR3 nucleotides: TGTGCCAGCAGCGTTGGGGTCAATAGCAATCAGCCCCAGCATTTT. It encodes CASSVGVNSNQPQHF.

The chain links TRBV19 to TRBJ1-1; no reliable D call. Germline values: CDR1 LNHDA, CDR2 SQIVND (reference sequence). The germline V and J ends were trimmed by 3 bases and 3 bases, with 11 bases remaining between them. The CDR3 covers 14 residues. The CDR3 DNA sequence: TGTGCCAGTAGTATCAAACTTGTCCACACTGAAGCTTTCTTT. Translation: CASSIKLVHTEAFF.

This chain joins TRBV27 and TRBJ2-3, with D tentatively TRBD1 (6 bases). There are 14 residues in the CDR3. Per germline, CDR1 MNHEY and CDR2 SMNVEV (reference sequence). V lost 8 bases and J lost 2, with 14 bases in between. The DNA of the CDR3 is TGTGCCAGCGGTCTTAGGACAGCCACAGATACGCAGTATTTT. This gives the protein CASGLRTATDTQYF.

The rearrangement joins TRBV7-3 to TRBJ1-5, with D uncertain. CDR1 and CDR2 (germline): SGHTA, FQGTGA. V lost 2 bases and J 4 bases, leaving 6 bases between the germline ends. CDR3 length equals 13 residues. CDR3 nucleotide sequence: TGTGCCAGCAGCTTAGAGCGAAATCAGCCCCAGCATTTT. Its protein is CASSLERNQPQHF.

This chain links TRBV5-1 with TRBJ2-1, with D perhaps being TRBD1 or TRBD2 (5 bases each). CDR1 and CDR2 (germline): SGHRS, YFSETQ. Trimming removed 0 bases at V and 2 bases at J, with 12 bases between. The CDR3 is made up of 16 amino acids. The CDR3 loop reads CASSLDATAAYNEQFF. DNA for the CDR3: TGCGCCAGCAGCTTGGACGCGACAGCGGCCTACAATGAGCAGTTCTTC.

The chain couples TRBV5-1 to TRBJ1-1; tentatively, D is TRBD1 (5 bases). V was shortened by 0 bases and J by 3 bases, with 9 bases between the two germline ends. The CDR3 sequence is 14 residues long. Germline V gene data show CDR1 as SGHRS and CDR2 as YFSETQ. The CDR3 region is CASSLGPTDTEAFF. In nucleotides, the CDR3 is TGCGCCAGCAGCTTGGGTCCGACAGACACTGAAGCTTTCTTT.

CDR3 in DNA: TGTGCCAGCAGCTTAAACCCGAGGGGGGATAACACTGAAGCTTTCTTT. Protein product: CASSLNPRGDNTEAFF. This rearrangement joins TRBV7-6 to TRBJ1-1; D may be TRBD1 (6 bases). Germline V gene data show CDR1 as SGHVS and CDR2 as FNYEAQ. The CDR3 is 16 residues long. Trimming removed 2 bases at V and 2 bases at J, with 15 bases between. Complete variable domain (other parts from reference TRBV7-6 and TRBJ1-1): GAGVSQSPRYKVTKRGQDVALRCDPISGHVSLYWYRQALGQGPEFLTYFNYEAQQDKSGLPNDRFSAERPEGSISTLTIQRTEQRDSAMYRCASSLNPRGDNTEAFFGQGTRLTVV.

The J gene is TRBJ2-5, the V gene TRBV7-2, with 7 nucleotides matching TRBD2. CDR1 and CDR2 from the germline V gene are SGHTA and FQGNSA. The CDR3 consists of 16 residues. V was clipped by 4 bases and J by 4 bases; unmatched bases: 12. Here the CDR3 DNA reads TGTGCCAGCAGCTCCCCAGCGGGGTTAAGAGCAGAGACCCAGTACTTC. Translated, it gives CASSSPAGLRAETQYF.

This clone was recorded a few times. The J gene is TRBJ2-3, the V gene TRBV28; the match to TRBD2 covers 13 bases. The CDR3 length is 16 residues. The V gene's germline CDR1 is MDHEN and CDR2 SYDVKM. Trimming at V came to 4 bases and at J to 3 bases, leaving 4 bases not matched to a gene. The CDR3: CASSSLAGGRTDTQYF. CDR3 nucleotide sequence: TGTGCCAGCAGTTCACTAGCGGGGGGGCGTACAGATACGCAGTATTTT.

The rearrangement uses TRBV27 and TRBJ1-1; 7 bases map to TRBD1. Looked up from germline, CDR1 is MNHEY and CDR2 is SMNVEV (reference sequence). The CDR3 length is 13 residues. The junction had 6 bases not matched to a gene; V was cut back by 8 bases and J by 3 bases. In nucleotides, the CDR3 is TGTGCCAGCTCGACACAGGGGTACACTGAAGCTTTCTTT. Translation gives CASSTQGYTEAFF.

The chain combines TRBV5-4 with TRBJ2-3, with D unclear. CDR1 is SGHNT and CDR2 is YYREEE in the germline V gene (reference sequence). V shed 3 bases and J shed 0 bases, with 8 bases lying between them. The CDR3 covers 14 residues. CDR3 sequence (DNA): TGTGCCAGCAGCTCGGATTCTAGCACAGATACGCAGTATTTT. Its protein is CASSSDSSTDTQYF. Combining the CDR3 with reference TRBV5-4 and TRBJ2-3 gives the whole variable domain ETGVTQSPTHLIKTRGQQVTLRCSSQSGHNTVSWYQQALGQGPQFIFQYYREEENGRGNFPPRFSGLQFPNYSSELNVNALELDDSALYLCASSSDSSTDTQYFGPGTRLTVL.

This clone has more than one count but fewer than ten. V is TRBV30 and J is TRBJ1-2; D is uncertain. The germline V gene has CDR1 GTSNPN and CDR2 SVGIG (reference sequence). The CDR3 has 12 amino acids. Trimming removed 3 bases from V and 1 base from J, with 6 bases in between. The CDR3 is CAWSDYNYGYTF. In DNA, the CDR3 is TGTGCCTGGAGCGATTATAACTATGGCTACACCTTC.